A single T cell receptor (beta chain) is shown here with its context. V was pared by 1 base and J by 5 bases, with 9 bases between. This CDR3 contains 13 residues. Germline V lookup: CDR1 SEHNR, CDR2 FQNEAQ (reference sequence). The sample is drawn from a study of blood T cells in healthy people across ages. The use of a sample-barcoded 5' primer and a J-beta primer mix characterized a second PCR of roughly 6 to 12 cycles. Every molecule of cDNA carried a tag from a template-switch adaptor with 12 random nucleotides. TCRdb used MiXCR to reprocess the 5' RACE reads, holding one entry per CDR3 protein. This sample has hundreds of thousands of distinct CDR3 sequences, with over 20% found just once. Healthy Caucasian individuals from Russia aged about 6 to 90 served as donors. RNA extraction gave at least 5 micrograms of total RNA per sample.

J is TRBJ2-7 and V is TRBV7-9; no clear D. Source material: blood. The TCR comes from a man in his 70s in good health. The CDR3 bases are TGTGCCAGCAGCTTAGTTGGTACACACGAGCAGTACTTC. Its translation is CASSLVGTHEQYF.